The entry that follows covers one T cell receptor (beta chain) sequence. The clone's antigen remains unknown. The sample holds no much larger clone one base away, and base qualities are not on file. This entry is derived from a study of blood T cell repertoires in COVID-19 (dated by TCRdb to about 2020). Looking at the study overall: Samples covering the acute and convalescent phases of COVID-19 were provided by collaborators in the United States, Italy and Spain. The prospective study material was composed of cDNA or gDNA derived from T cells, B-cell-depleted T cells, or PBMCs. Subjects who had been exposed to COVID-19, were actively infected with it, or had recovered from it provided the deeply sampled blood TCRbeta repertoires that made up the dataset. The repertoires were released in a freely available public database meant as a resource for research on the immune response to SARS-CoV-2. The samples were drawn from the first 160 participants of the ongoing ImmuneRACE study and from 1,254 subjects provided by 6 global collaborators. Sample metadata almost always included a de-identified subject ID, COVID-19 status, age in years and sex. Where available, HLA class I and class II types were obtained from metadata supplied by the sample provider rather than from assay-based typing.

TCRbeta CDR3 regions were amplified from genomic DNA using the immunoSEQ Assay, a bias-controlled multiplex PCR. On the study's bioinformatics: The number of nucleated cells in each sample was estimated by amplification of reference gene primers within the assay. Sequence reads were collapsed and filtered to measure the absolute abundance of every unique TCRbeta CDR3 rearrangement. Productive Simpson clonality was computed per sample as the square root of Simpson's diversity index over productive rearrangements. Sourced from immuneACCESS, this table was stored by TCRdb with only in-frame sequences that have V and J called. A share of the clones is absent; for the studies checked, an unresolved V gene accounts for under half, and the remainder has no known explanation. V, J and clone size are taken as reported in that table, and D and trimming were inferred from the DNA itself. The sample table shows about 270,000 clones, and roughly 93% are seen once. About 2.3% of the sample rests with the top ten.

General study outcomes and caveats: Clinical and demographic metadata were provided uncurated, with the amount varying by source and participant.

Participants in the prospective study were aged roughly 18 to 89 years, lived in 24 United States geographic areas, and enrolled through a virtual design. Cohort assignment in the prospective study relied on participant-reported clinical history from a screening survey and a study questionnaire. Mobile phlebotomists in the prospective study collected whole blood, serum and a nasopharyngeal or oropharyngeal swab from every participant. Over a roughly two-month period, participants in the prospective study had the option of providing additional blood draws and questionnaires. Blood samples from the prospective study were shipped frozen or at room temperature prior to DNA extraction. A distance of 8 bases separates the germline ends of V and J, which lose 3 bases and 0 bases respectively. From cysteine to phenylalanine, the CDR3 is 14 amino acids long. Only CDR3 DNA is held: 42 bases, read in frame from base 1. The germline V gene encodes CDR1 SNHLY and CDR2 FYNNEI.

Source material: PBMCs or T cells enriched from blood (not recorded which). The source is a woman in her thirties or forties with acute COVID-19. The rearranged chain carries TRBV2 and TRBJ1-1, with no reliable assignment of the D segment. The DNA reads as follows: TGTGCCAGCAGTGACGGACTCTTGAACACTGAAGCTTTCTTT. Its protein product is CASSDGLLNTEAFF. Extended through the reference TRBV2 and TRBJ1-1 proteins, this CDR3 yields the full variable domain: EPEVTQTPSHQVTQMGQEVILRCVPISNHLYFYWYRQILGQKVEFLVSFYNNEISEKSEIFDDQFSVERPDGSNFTLKIRSTKLEDSAMYFCASSDGLLNTEAFFGQGTRLTVV.